Presented here are 4 T cell receptor beta chains from one specimen sequenced in a study of blood T cells in healthy people across ages. With a J-beta primer mix and a sample-barcoded 5' primer, a second PCR ran 7 to 11 cycles. Using its own MiXCR run on the 5' RACE reads, TCRdb lists one record per CDR3 protein. The table has approximately 800,000 distinct CDR3 sequences, 45% to 70% seen once. The source material was blood. Receptor source: a man between 40 and 49 years old in good health.

This clonotype was seen once. The V call is TRBV7-2, the J call TRBJ2-5; D assignment may be TRBD1 or TRBD2 (5 bases each). Germline CDR1 SGHTA, CDR2 FQGNSA. Trimming removed 2 bases from V and 11 bases from J, with 18 bases in between. The CDR3 loop spans 14 amino acids. In DNA, the CDR3 is TGTGCCAGCAGCTTAAATCCGACAGTAGGGGAGCAGTACTTC. Translation gives CASSLNPTVGEQYF.

The chain links TRBV28 to TRBJ2-7, with a weak D call TRBD2 (6 bases). V was cut by 9 bases and J by 9 bases, with 21 bases left in between. The CDR3 length is 13 residues. CDR1 and CDR2 from the germline V gene are MDHEN and SYDVKM. For the CDR3, the DNA is TGTGCCAGTGCGGGGACCGCCGTGCATGGGCAGTACGTC. Translation: CASAGTAVHGQYV.

This clonotype has just a few counts. The chain recombines TRBV11-1 with TRBJ2-1; perhaps TRBD2 as D (7 bases). The last part of the DNA fits TRBJ2-7 better; the J call may be wrong. The germline CDR1 and CDR2 sequences are SGHAT and FQDESV (reference sequence). CDR3 length: 17 amino acids. The CDR3 nucleotides read TGTGCCAGCAGCCTAGGGCAGTCGGGGGGCCGATACAATGAGCAGTACTTC. Residues: CASSLGQSGGRYNEQYF.

The J gene is TRBJ2-5, the V gene TRBV3-1; weak D call: TRBD1 (6 bases). The J call could be wrong; TRBJ2-7 is a better fit for the DNA end. CDR1 and CDR2 from the germline V gene are LGHDT and YNNKEL (reference sequence). The CDR3 has 15 amino acids. The CDR3 coding sequence is TGTGCCAGCAGCCAAACCGGACAGATCCTTTACGAGCAGTACTTC. Translating gives CASSQTGQILYEQYF.